The rows below give T cell receptor beta chains drawn from one sample of a study of blood T cell repertoires in COVID-19. Clones were sequenced by immunoSEQ multiplex PCR, and TCRdb holds only the in-frame ones, with some missing. Of more than 200,000 clones in the sample, about 90% were seen once. The sequenced material came from PBMCs or T cells enriched from blood (not recorded which). The receptor source for this set is a man aged 25-45 years who had recovered from COVID-19. CDR3s include the opening cysteine and the closing phenylalanine or tryptophan. A D gene is named only where the DNA matches it firmly. Not all rows give a size; the values are once, few, many and, for expanded clones, a class.

J	D	V	size	length	DNA	CDR3
TRBJ2-1	TRBD2	TRBV11-3	once	14	TGTGCCAGCAGCTTGTCTAGCGGGAGCAATGAGCAGTTCTTC	CASSLSSGSNEQFF
TRBJ1-5	TRBD1	TRBV19	-	14	TGTGCCAGTACCACCGGGACAGTAAATCAGCCCCAGCATTTT	CASTTGTVNQPQHF
TRBJ2-7	TRBD2	TRBV10-3	-	14	TGTGCCATCAGCCCTAGCGGGGGGAACTACGAGCAGTACTTC	CAISPSGGNYEQYF
TRBJ1-1	-	TRBV29-1	-	11	TGCAGCGTTGGGGGGGACACTGAAGCTTTCTTT	CSVGGDTEAFF
TRBJ2-7	-	TRBV20-1	-	11	TGCAGTGCTAGCAACTCCTACGAGCAGTACTTC	CSASNSYEQYF
TRBJ1-1	-	TRBV6-1	-	11	TGTGCCAGCAGTGAATGGGCAGGGGCTTTCTTT	CASSEWAGAFF
TRBJ1-2	-	TRBV7-2	-	14	TGTGCCAGCAGCCCCTTTGGGCCCAACTATGGCTACACCTTC	CASSPFGPNYGYTF
TRBJ1-6	-	TRBV10-2	-	14	TGCGCCAGCACAGGGATCCTTTTCGGTTCACCCCTCCACTTT	CASTGILFGSPLHF
TRBJ2-1	-	TRBV15	-	15	TGTGCCACTAGAGCCGGGACTCTACAATACAATGAGCAGTTCTTC	CATRAGTLQYNEQFF
TRBJ2-7	-	TRBV7-2	-	13	TGTGCCAGCAGCTTTGGGCAGGGGCAAGAGCAGTACTTC	CASSFGQGQEQYF
TRBJ1-2	-	TRBV11-2	-	13	TGTGCCAGCAGCCGGGGAAGATACTATGGCTACACCTTC	CASSRGRYYGYTF
TRBJ2-7	-	TRBV15	few	17	TGTGCCACCAGCAGAGATCACTCGGGGTCAGAGTTCTACGAGCAGTACTTC	CATSRDHSGSEFYEQYF
TRBJ1-1	-	TRBV4-3	-	19	TGCGCCAGCAGCCAAGATCTCGGGGGTCCCCTAACTACGAACACTGAAGCTTTCTTT	CASSQDLGGPLTTNTEAFF
TRBJ2-7	TRBD1	TRBV11-1	-	14	TGTGCCAGCAGCTTTTGGACAGGCGACTACGAGCAGTACTTC	CASSFWTGDYEQYF
TRBJ2-7	TRBD1	TRBV6-5	-	13	TGTGCCAGCACCTGGACAGGTTCCTACGAGCAGTACTTC	CASTWTGSYEQYF
TRBJ1-5	-	TRBV29-1	-	14	TGCAGCGCCCTTGTTGGCAATAGCAATCAGCCCCAGCATTTT	CSALVGNSNQPQHF
TRBJ1-1	-	TRBV4-1	-	15	TGCGCCAGCAGCCTGACGGACAGCATGAACACTGAAGCTTTCTTT	CASSLTDSMNTEAFF
TRBJ1-6	-	TRBV10-3	-	16	TGTGCCATCAGTGAGTCGAGGGTGATCTATAATTCACCCCTCCACTTT	CAISESRVIYNSPLHF
TRBJ2-5	-	TRBV7-2	-	14	TGTGCCAGCAGAGGGCGGGAACTACAAGAGACCCAGTACTTC	CASRGRELQETQYF
TRBJ2-7	-	TRBV30	once	12	TGTGCCTGGAGTCTTTCGGGGGACGAGCAGTACTTC	CAWSLSGDEQYF
TRBJ1-6	-	TRBV27	-	16	TGTGCCAGCAGTTTAGCGGGCCAGACCTATAATTCACCCCTCCACTTT	CASSLAGQTYNSPLHF
TRBJ1-5	-	TRBV7-8	-	14	TGTGCCAGCAGCCTTCGGACACTCGATCAGCCCCAGCATTTT	CASSLRTLDQPQHF
TRBJ1-2	TRBD1	TRBV11-2	-	13	TGTGCCAGCAGCTTTGACAGGGGCGGTGGCTACACCTTC	CASSFDRGGGYTF
TRBJ2-2	TRBD2	TRBV3-1/TRBV3-2	-	14	TGTGCCAGCAGCCAAGACGCGGGGGCCGGGGAGCTGTTTTTT	CASSQDAGAGELFF
TRBJ2-3	-	TRBV12-3/TRBV12-4	-	13	TGTGCCAGCAGCCCCGACAACACAGATACGCAGTATTTT	CASSPDNTDTQYF
TRBJ1-1	TRBD1	TRBV5-1	-	14	TGCGCCAGCAGCAATGACAGGGGAAACACTGAAGCTTTCTTT	CASSNDRGNTEAFF
TRBJ1-1	-	TRBV7-9	-	14	TGTGCCGCCCACCGGGGGGCCGGGAACACTGAAGCTTTCTTT	CAAHRGAGNTEAFF
TRBJ2-3	TRBD1	TRBV29-1	-	14	TGCAGCGGTTGGACAGGGGGCTTGGCAGATACGCAGTATTTT	CSGWTGGLADTQYF
TRBJ2-5	-	TRBV14	once	15	TGTGCCAGCAGCCAAGATCTTGGCTCATGGGAGACCCAGTACTTC	CASSQDLGSWETQYF
TRBJ2-3	-	TRBV7-9	-	16	TGTGCCAGCAGCATCGGTAGCGCAAGAAGCACAGATACGCAGTATTTT	CASSIGSARSTDTQYF
TRBJ1-1	TRBD1	TRBV2	-	15	TGTGCCAGCGTCAAAAGGGACAGGGGAGGAGGTGAAGCTTTCTTT	CASVKRDRGGGEAFF
TRBJ2-5	-	TRBV21-1	-	16	TGTGCCAGCAGCGGACACAGGGGTCTGTCGCAAGAGACCCAGTACTTC	CASSGHRGLSQETQYF
TRBJ1-4	TRBD1	TRBV13	-	14	TGTGCCAGCAGCTTGACAGGGCGAAATGAAAAACTGTTTTTT	CASSLTGRNEKLFF
TRBJ2-4	TRBD2	TRBV6-1	-	19	TGTGCCAGCAGTGGAGACGGACTAGCGGGAGAAGGCGCCAAAAACATTCAGTACTTC	CASSGDGLAGEGAKNIQYF
TRBJ1-2	-	TRBV5-1	-	14	TGCGCCAGCAGCCCGGCAGGGCCTAACTATGGCTACACCTTC	CASSPAGPNYGYTF
TRBJ1-2	TRBD1	TRBV7-9	-	14	TGTGCCAGCAGCCCCAAAGACAGGGATAATGGCTACACCTTC	CASSPKDRDNGYTF
TRBJ2-7	-	TRBV5-1	-	15	TGCGCCAGCAGACTTGCCGTACGGTTCTCCTACGAGCAGTACTTC	CASRLAVRFSYEQYF
TRBJ2-5	TRBD2	TRBV7-6	-	15	TGTGCCAGCAGCTCTGTAGCGGGGGGGGCCGGGACCCAGTACTTC	CASSSVAGGAGTQYF
TRBJ2-3	-	TRBV6-1	-	13	TGTGCCAGCAGTGAACGAGGGCCAGATACGCAGTATTTT	CASSERGPDTQYF
TRBJ2-7	-	TRBV5-6	-	14	TGTGCCAGCAGCTTGGCACTAGGAGTTTACGAGCAGTACTTC	CASSLALGVYEQYF
TRBJ2-1	TRBD2	TRBV10-3	-	14	TGTGCCATCAGTGGGAGCGGGGGGGGCAATGAGCAGTTCTTC	CAISGSGGGNEQFF
TRBJ2-7	TRBD1	TRBV30	-	13	TGTGCCTGGAGCCGGGCAGGGGGCAGCGAGCAGTACTTC	CAWSRAGGSEQYF
TRBJ2-7	TRBD1	TRBV7-8	-	16	TGTGCCAGCAGCAAAGACGGACAGGGAAGAAACTACGAGCAGTACTTC	CASSKDGQGRNYEQYF